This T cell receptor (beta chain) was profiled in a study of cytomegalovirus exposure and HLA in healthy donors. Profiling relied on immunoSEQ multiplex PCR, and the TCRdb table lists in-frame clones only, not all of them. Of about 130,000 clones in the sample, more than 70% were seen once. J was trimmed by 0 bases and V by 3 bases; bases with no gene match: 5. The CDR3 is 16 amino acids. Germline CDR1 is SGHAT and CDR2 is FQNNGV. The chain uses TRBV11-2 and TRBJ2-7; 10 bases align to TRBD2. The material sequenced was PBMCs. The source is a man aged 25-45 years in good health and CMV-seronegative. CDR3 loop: CASSLDRTSGSYEQYF. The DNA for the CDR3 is TGTGCCAGCAGCTTGGATCGGACTAGCGGCTCCTACGAGCAGTACTTC.